This record concerns one T cell receptor (beta chain) sequence. The data stem from a study of blood T cell repertoires in COVID-19. Assay used: immunoSEQ multiplex PCR; TCRdb lists only in-frame clones, some missing. The data show approximately 300,000 clones, about 87% seen once. The trim removed 3 bases at V and 8 bases at J, leaving 8 bases unmatched. Germline V CDR1 and CDR2: GTSNPN, SVGIG (reference sequence). CDR3 length: 15 amino acids. What was sequenced was peripheral blood. This TCR came from a woman in her 50s with COVID-19, enrolled during active disease. The V and J genes are TRBV30 and TRBJ1-6; 9 nucleotides line up with TRBD1. CDR3 bases: TGTGCCTGGAGCGACTGGGACAGGGTTTATTCACCCCTCCACTTT. It encodes CAWSDWDRVYSPLHF.